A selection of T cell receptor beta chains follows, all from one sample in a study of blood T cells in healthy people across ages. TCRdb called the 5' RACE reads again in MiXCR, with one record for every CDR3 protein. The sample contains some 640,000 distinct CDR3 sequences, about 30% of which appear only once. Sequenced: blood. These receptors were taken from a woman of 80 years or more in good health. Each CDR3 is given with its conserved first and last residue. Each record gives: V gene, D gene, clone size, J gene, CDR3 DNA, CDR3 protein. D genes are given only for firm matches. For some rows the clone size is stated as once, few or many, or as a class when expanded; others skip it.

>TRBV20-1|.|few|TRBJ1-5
TGCAGTGTAACTGGTAGCAATCAGCCCCAGCATTTT
CSVTGSNQPQHF
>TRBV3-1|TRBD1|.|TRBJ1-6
TGTGCCAGCAGCCAAGGGACAGGGGGCCATTCACCCCTCCACTTT
CASSQGTGGHSPLHF
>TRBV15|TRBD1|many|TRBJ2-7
TGTGCCACCAGCAGAGGGACAGGGGAAGTCGAGCAGTACTTC
CATSRGTGEVEQYF
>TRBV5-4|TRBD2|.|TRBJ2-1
TGTGCCGGCAGCAAGACTAGCGCCCACGGGAATGAGCAGTTCTTC
CAGSKTSAHGNEQFF
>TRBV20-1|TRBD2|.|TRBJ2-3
TGCAGTGCTAGACGGGCTAGCGGGGGGCGGGTAGATACGCAGTATTTT
CSARRASGGRVDTQYF
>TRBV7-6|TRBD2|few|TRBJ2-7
TGTGCCGGCAGCTTAGTCAATGCGGGAGCGGGTGCCTATGAGCAGTACTTC
CAGSLVNAGAGAYEQYF
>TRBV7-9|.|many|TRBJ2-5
TGTGCCAGCAGCTCTTGGACCGGGGAGACCCAGTACTTC
CASSSWTGETQYF
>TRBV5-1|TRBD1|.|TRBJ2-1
TGCGCCAGCAGACAGGGACAGGGGGACTACAATGAGCAGTTCTTC
CASRQGQGDYNEQFF
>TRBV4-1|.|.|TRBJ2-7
TGCGCCAGCAGCCAAGACCCCGGGGAGTGCTACGAGCAGTACTTC
CASSQDPGECYEQYF
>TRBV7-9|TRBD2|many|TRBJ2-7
TGTGCCAGCAGCTTAGTGGGACTAGACTACGAGCAGTACTTC
CASSLVGLDYEQYF